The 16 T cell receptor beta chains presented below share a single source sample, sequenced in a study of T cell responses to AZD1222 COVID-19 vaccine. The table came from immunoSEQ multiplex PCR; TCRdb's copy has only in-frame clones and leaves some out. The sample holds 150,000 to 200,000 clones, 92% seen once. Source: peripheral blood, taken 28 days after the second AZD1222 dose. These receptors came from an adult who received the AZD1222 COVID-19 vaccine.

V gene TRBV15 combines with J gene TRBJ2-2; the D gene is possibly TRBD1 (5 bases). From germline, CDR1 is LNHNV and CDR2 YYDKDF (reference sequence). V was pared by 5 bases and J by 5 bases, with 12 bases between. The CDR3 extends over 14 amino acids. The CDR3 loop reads CATSGPGRTGELFF. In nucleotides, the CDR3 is TGTGCCACCAGCGGTCCAGGGCGGACCGGGGAGCTGTTTTTT. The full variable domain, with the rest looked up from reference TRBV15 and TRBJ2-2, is DAMVIQNPRYQVTQFGKPVTLSCSQTLNHNVMYWYQQKSSQAPKLLFHYYDKDFNNEADTPDNFQSRRPNTSFCFLDIRSPGLGDTAMYLCATSGPGRTGELFFGEGSRLTVL.

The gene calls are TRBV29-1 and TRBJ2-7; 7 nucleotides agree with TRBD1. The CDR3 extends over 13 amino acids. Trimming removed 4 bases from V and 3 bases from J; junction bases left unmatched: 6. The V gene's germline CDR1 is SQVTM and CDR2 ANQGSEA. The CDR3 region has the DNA TGCAGCGTTGGGTCAGGGGGTGACTACGAGCAGTACTTC. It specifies CSVGSGGDYEQYF.

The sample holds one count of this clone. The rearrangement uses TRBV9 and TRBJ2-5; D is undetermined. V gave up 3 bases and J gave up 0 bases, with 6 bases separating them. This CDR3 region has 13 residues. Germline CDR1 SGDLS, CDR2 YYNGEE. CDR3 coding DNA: TGTGCCAGCAGCGATGAGTACCAAGAGACCCAGTACTTC. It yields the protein CASSDEYQETQYF.

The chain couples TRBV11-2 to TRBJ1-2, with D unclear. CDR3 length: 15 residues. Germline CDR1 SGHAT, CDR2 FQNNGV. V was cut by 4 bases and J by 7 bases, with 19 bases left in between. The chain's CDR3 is CASSSGVDYYSGYTF. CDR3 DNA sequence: TGTGCCAGCAGCTCTGGGGTCGATTACTACTCTGGCTACACCTTC.

This CDR3 reads CASSSWTGERAEAFF. DNA of the CDR3: TGTGCCAGTAGTTCATGGACAGGGGAAAGAGCTGAAGCTTTCTTT. The chain is built from TRBV19 and TRBJ1-1, with TRBD1 matching over 9 bases. Germline CDR1 LNHDA, CDR2 SQIVND (reference sequence). Trimming at V came to 5 bases and at J to 6 bases, leaving 10 bases not matched to a gene. CDR3 size: 15 residues.

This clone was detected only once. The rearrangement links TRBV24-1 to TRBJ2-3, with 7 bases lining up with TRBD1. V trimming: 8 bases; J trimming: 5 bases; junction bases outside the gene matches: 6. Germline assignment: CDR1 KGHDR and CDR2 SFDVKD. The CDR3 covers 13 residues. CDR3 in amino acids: CATKGGAEDTQYF. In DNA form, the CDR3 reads TGTGCCACCAAAGGGGGCGCCGAAGATACGCAGTATTTT.

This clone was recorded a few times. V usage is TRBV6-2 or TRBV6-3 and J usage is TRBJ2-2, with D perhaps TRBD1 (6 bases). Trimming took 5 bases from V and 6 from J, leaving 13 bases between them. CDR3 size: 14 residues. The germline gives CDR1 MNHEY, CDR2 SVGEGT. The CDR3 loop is CASSRDNGAGELFF. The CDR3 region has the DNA TGTGCCAGCAGTCGGGACAATGGCGCCGGGGAGCTGTTTTTT.

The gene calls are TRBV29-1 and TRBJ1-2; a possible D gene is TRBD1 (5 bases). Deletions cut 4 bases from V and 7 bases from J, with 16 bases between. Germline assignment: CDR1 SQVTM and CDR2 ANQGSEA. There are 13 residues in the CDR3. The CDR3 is CSVGGGRKGGYTF. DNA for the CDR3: TGCAGCGTTGGCGGGGGAAGAAAGGGTGGCTACACCTTC.

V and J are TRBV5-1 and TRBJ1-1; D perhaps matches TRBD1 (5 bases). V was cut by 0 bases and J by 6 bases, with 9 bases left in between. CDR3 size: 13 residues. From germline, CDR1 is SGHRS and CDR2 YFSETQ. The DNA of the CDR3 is TGCGCCAGCAGCTTGGAAGCAGGGTCTGAAGCTTTCTTT. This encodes CASSLEAGSEAFF.

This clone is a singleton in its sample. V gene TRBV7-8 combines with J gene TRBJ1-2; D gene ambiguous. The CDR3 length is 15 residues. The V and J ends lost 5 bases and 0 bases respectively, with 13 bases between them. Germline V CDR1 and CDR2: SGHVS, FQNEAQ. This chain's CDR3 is CASSQTATANYGYTF. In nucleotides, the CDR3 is TGTGCCAGCAGCCAGACCGCTACTGCTAACTATGGCTACACCTTC.

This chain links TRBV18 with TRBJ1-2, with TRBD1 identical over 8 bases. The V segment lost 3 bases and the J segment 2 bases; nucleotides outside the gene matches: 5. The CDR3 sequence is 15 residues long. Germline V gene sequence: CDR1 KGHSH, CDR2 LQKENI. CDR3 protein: CASSPGQGQNYGYTF. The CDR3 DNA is TGTGCCAGCTCACCCGGACAGGGTCAAAACTATGGCTACACCTTC.

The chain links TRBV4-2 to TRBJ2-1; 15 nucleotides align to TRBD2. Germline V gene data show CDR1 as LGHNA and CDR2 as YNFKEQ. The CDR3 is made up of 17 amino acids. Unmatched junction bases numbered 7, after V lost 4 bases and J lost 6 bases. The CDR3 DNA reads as TGTGCCAGCAGCCCACTGGGACTAGCGGGAGGCCCCAATGAGCAGTTCTTC. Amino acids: CASSPLGLAGGPNEQFF.

The DNA for the CDR3 is TGTGCCAGCAGTTTACGATCCGGGCCTAATGAAAAACTGTTTTTT. It codes for CASSLRSGPNEKLFF. V and J are TRBV27 and TRBJ1-4, with D unclear. The germline V gene encodes CDR1 MNHEY and CDR2 SMNVEV (reference sequence). The CDR3 extends over 15 amino acids. The germline V and J ends were trimmed by 2 bases and 3 bases, with 10 bases remaining between them.

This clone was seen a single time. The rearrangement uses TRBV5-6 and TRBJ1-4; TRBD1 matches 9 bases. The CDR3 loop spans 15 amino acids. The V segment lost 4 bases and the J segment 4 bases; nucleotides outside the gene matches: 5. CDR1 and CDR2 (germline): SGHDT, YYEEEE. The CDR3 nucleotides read TGTGCCAGCAGCCCTGACAGGGGGAGTAATGAAAAACTGTTTTTT. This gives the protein CASSPDRGSNEKLFF. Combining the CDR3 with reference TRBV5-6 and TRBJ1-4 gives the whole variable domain DAGVTQSPTHLIKTRGQQVTLRCSPKSGHDTVSWYQQALGQGPQFIFQYYEEEERQRGNFPDRFSGHQFPNYSSELNVNALLLGDSALYLCASSPDRGSNEKLFFGSGTQLSVL.

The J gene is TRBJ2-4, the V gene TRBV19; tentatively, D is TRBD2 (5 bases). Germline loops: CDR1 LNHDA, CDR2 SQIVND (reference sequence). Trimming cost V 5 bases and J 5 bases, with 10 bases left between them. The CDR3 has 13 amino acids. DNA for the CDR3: TGTGCCAGTAGTCCCCGGGAAGAAAACATTCAGTACTTC. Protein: CASSPREENIQYF.

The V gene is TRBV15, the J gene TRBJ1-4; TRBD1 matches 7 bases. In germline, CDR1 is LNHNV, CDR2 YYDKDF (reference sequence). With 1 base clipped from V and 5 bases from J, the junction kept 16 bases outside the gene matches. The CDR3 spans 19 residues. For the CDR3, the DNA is TGTGCCACCAGCAGAGGGTGGAGACAGGGACAGAACCGGAATGAAAAACTGTTTTTT. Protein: CATSRGWRQGQNRNEKLFF.